This TCR beta chain was retrieved from a study of early T cells in non-severe SARS-CoV-2 infection. Unique molecular identifiers were added to individual cDNA molecules. One entry per CDR3 protein results from TCRdb running MiXCR on the 5' RACE reads. The table lists about 67,000 distinct CDR3 sequences, roughly 11% of them singletons. Germline values: CDR1 DFQATT, CDR2 SNEGSKA (reference sequence). The CDR3 has 15 amino acids. The V gene lost 6 bases and the J gene lost 2 bases, with 18 bases spanning the gap. There are many counts of this clonotype. The clonotype comes from an adult who was a healthcare worker with PCR-confirmed SARS-CoV-2 infection or an uninfected control (not recorded which). The V gene is TRBV20-1, the J gene TRBJ2-3, with D maybe TRBD1 (7 bases). Sample: whole blood. In nucleotides, the CDR3 is TGCAGTGCCAGGATCAGCAGGGGGGTCACAGATACGCAGTATTTT. Its translation is CSARISRGVTDTQYF.